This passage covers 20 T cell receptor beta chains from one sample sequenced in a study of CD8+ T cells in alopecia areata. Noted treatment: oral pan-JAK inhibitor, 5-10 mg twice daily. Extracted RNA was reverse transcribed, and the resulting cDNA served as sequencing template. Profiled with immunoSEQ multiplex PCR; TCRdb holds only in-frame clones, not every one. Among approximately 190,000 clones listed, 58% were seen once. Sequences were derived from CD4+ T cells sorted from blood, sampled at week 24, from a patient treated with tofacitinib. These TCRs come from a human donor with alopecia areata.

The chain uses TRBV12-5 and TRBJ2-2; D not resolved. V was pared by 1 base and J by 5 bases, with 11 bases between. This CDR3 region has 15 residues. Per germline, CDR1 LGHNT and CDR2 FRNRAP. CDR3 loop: CASGLGSGFTGELFF. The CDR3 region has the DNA TGTGCTAGTGGTTTGGGTAGTGGGTTTACCGGGGAGCTGTTTTTT.

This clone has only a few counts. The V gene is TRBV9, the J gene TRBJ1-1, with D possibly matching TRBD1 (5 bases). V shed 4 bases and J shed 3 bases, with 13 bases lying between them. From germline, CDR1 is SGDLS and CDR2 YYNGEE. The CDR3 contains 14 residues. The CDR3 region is CASSYRMADTEAFF. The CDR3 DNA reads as TGTGCCAGCAGCTACAGGATGGCAGACACTGAAGCTTTCTTT.

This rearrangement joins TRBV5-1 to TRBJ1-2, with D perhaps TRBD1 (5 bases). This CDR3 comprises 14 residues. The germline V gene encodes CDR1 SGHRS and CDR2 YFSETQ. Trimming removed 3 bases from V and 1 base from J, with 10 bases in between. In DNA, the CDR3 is TGCGCCAGCAGCTCCGGGACGGATAACTATGGCTACACCTTC. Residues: CASSSGTDNYGYTF.

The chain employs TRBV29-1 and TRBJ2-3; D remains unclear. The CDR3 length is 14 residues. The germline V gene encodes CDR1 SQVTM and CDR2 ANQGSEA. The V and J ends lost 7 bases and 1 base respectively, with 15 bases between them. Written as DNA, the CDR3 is TGCAGCGCCCGATCGGACCGTCGCACAGATACGCAGTATTTT. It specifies CSARSDRRTDTQYF.

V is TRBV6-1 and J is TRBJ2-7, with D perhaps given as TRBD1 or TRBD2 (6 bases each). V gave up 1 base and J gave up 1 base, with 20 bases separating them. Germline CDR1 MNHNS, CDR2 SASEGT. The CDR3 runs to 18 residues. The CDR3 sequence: CASSEGGIGQGISYEQYF. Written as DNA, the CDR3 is TGTGCCAGCAGTGAAGGCGGGATCGGGCAGGGGATATCCTACGAGCAGTACTTC.

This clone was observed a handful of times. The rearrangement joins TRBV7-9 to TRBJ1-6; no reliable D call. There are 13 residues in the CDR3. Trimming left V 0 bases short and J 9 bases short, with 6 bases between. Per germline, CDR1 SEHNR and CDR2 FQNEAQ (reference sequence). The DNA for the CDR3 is TGTGCCAGCAGCTTAGCGGGGATTTCACCCCTCCACTTT. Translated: CASSLAGISPLHF.

CDR3 residues: CASSSGLGETQYF. CDR3 coding DNA: TGTGCCAGCAGCTCGGGACTAGGGGAGACCCAGTACTTC. The chain has TRBV7-2 and TRBJ2-5, with TRBD2 identical over 8 bases. CDR1 is SGHTA, CDR2 FQGNSA, per germline. There are 13 residues in the CDR3. The J segment lost 5 bases and the V segment lost 4 bases, leaving 3 bases of the junction unmatched.

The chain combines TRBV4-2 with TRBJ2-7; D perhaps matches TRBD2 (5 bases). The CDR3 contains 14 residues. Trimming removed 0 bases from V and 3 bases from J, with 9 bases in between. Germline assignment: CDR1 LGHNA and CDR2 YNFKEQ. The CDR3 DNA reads TGTGCCAGCAGCCAAGATCTAGCCAACTACGAGCAGTACTTC. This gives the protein CASSQDLANYEQYF.

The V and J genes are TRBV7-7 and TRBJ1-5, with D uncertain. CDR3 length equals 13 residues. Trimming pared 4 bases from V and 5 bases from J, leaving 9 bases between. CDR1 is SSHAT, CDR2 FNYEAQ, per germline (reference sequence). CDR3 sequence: CASSYSIDQPQHF. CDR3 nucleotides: TGTGCCAGCAGCTACTCCATTGATCAGCCCCAGCATTTT.

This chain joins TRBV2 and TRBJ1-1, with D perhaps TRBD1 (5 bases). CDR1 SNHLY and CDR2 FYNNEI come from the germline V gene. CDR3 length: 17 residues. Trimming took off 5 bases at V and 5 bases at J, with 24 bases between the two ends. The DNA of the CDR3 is TGTGCCAGCAGTTGGGGGGACGGGGTAGGATCGGTTACTGAAGCTTTCTTT. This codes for CASSWGDGVGSVTEAFF.

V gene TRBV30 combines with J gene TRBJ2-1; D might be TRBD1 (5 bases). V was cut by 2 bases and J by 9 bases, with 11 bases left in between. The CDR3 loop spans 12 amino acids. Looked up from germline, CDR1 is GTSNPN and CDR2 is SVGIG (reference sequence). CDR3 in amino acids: CAWSTQGFEQFF. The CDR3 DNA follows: TGTGCCTGGAGTACTCAGGGCTTTGAGCAGTTCTTC.

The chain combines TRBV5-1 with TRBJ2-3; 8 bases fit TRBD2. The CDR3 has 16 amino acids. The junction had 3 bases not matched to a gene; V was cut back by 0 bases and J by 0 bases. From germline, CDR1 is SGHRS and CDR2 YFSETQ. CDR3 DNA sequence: TGCGCCAGCAGCTTGGATAGCGGGGCTAGCACAGATACGCAGTATTTT. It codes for CASSLDSGASTDTQYF. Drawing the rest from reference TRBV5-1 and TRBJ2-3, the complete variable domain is KAGVTQTPRYLIKTRGQQVTLSCSPISGHRSVSWYQQTPGQGLQFLFEYFSETQRNKGNFPGRFSGRQFSNSRSEMNVSTLELGDSALYLCASSLDSGASTDTQYFGPGTRLTVL.

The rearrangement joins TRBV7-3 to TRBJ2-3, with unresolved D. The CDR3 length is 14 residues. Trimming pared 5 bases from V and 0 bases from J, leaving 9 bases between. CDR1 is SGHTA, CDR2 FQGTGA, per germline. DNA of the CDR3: TGTGCCAGCAGCACTTCTACTAGCACAGATACGCAGTATTTT. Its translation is CASSTSTSTDTQYF.

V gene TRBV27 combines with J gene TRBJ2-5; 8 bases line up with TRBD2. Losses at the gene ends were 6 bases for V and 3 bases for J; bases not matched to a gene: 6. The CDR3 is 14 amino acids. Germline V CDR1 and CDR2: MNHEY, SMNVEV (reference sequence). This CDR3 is CASRRSGGEETQYF. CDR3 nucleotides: TGTGCCAGCAGACGATCGGGAGGGGAAGAGACCCAGTACTTC.

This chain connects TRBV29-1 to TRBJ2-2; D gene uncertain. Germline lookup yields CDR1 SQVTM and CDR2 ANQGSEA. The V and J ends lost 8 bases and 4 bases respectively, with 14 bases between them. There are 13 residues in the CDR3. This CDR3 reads CSFLDRVTGELFF. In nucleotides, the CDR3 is TGCAGCTTCCTAGATAGGGTCACCGGGGAGCTGTTTTTT.

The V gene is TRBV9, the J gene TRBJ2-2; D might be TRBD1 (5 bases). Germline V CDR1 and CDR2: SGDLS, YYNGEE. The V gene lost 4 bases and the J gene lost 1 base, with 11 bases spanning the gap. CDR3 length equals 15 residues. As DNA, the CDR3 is TGTGCCAGCAGCCGAGGACACAGGAACACCGGGGAGCTGTTTTTT. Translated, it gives CASSRGHRNTGELFF.

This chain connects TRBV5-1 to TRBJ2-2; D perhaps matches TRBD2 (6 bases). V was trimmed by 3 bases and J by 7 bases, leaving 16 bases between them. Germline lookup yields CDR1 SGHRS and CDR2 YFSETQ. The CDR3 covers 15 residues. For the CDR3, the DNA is TGCGCCAGCAGCTCTGGGACTCCGGGAAGCGGGGAGCTGTTTTTT. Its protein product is CASSSGTPGSGELFF.

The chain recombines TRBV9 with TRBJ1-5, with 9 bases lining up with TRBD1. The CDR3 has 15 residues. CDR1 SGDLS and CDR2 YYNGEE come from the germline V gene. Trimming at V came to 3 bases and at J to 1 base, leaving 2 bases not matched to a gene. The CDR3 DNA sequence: TGTGCCAGCAGCGAGGGACAGGGCAGCAATCAGCCCCAGCATTTT. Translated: CASSEGQGSNQPQHF. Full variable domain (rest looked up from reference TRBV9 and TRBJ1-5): DSGVTQTPKHLITATGQRVTLRCSPRSGDLSVYWYQQSLDQGLQFLIQYYNGEERAKGNILERFSAQQFPDLHSELNLSSLELGDSALYFCASSEGQGSNQPQHFGDGTRLSIL.

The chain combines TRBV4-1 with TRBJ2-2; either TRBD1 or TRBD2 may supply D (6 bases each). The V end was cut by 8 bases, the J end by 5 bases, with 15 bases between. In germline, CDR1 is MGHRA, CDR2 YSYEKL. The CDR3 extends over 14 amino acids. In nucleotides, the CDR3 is TGCGCCAGCTCTGGAGGGGGGAGAACCGGGGAGCTGTTTTTT. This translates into CASSGGGRTGELFF.

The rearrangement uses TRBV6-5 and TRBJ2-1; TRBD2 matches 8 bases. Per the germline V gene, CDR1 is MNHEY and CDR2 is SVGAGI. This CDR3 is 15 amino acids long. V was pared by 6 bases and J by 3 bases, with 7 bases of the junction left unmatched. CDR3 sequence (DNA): TGTGCCAGCAGCGGACGACTAGCGCGCTACAATGAGCAGTTCTTC. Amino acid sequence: CASSGRLARYNEQFF.